Listed below are T cell receptor beta chains from one sample, sequenced in a study of siplizumab effects on memory and regulatory T cells. TCRdb's table, derived via immunoSEQ multiplex PCR, lists solely in-frame clones and lacks some. The sample has more than 90,000 clones, about 94% seen once. Specimen: non-Treg CD4+ T cells sorted from blood. The receptors originated from a human donor in good health. Each CDR3 is given with its conserved first and last residue. Fields, in order: clone size, V gene, J gene, D gene, CDR3 DNA, CDR3 protein. A D gene is named only where the DNA matches it firmly. For some rows the clone size is stated as once, few or many, or as a class when expanded; others skip it.

NA	TRBV29-1	TRBJ2-3	NA	TGCAGCGTTGGCGGAACAGATACGCAGTATTTT	CSVGGTDTQYF
NA	TRBV7-8	TRBJ2-1	NA	TGTGCCAGCAGCTTAGCGGGAGCGGCCCATGAGCAGTTCTTC	CASSLAGAAHEQFF
NA	TRBV28	TRBJ2-1	TRBD2	TGTGCCAGCAGTGGACGTGGGACTAGCGGGCACTACAATGAGCAGTTCTTC	CASSGRGTSGHYNEQFF
NA	TRBV18	TRBJ2-2	NA	TGTGCCAGCTCACCACAAAACACCGGGGAGCTGTTTTTT	CASSPQNTGELFF
NA	TRBV28	TRBJ2-7	NA	TGTGCCAGCAGTCCTAGGATCTACGAGCAGTACTTC	CASSPRIYEQYF
NA	TRBV18	TRBJ2-3	TRBD2	TGTGCCAGCTCACCACAAACTAGCGGGGAAGCATCGCAGTATTTT	CASSPQTSGEASQYF
NA	TRBV28	TRBJ1-5	NA	TGTGCCAGCAGTGCGGAAGGGTTGGGTCAGCCCCAGCATTTT	CASSAEGLGQPQHF
NA	TRBV5-6	TRBJ1-1	NA	TGTGCCAGCAGCCAAACAGGGTTCAGGGCTTTCTTT	CASSQTGFRAFF
few	TRBV19	TRBJ1-2	TRBD1	TGTGCCAGTAGGCCACCGGGACAGGGGGCGCGGGACTATGGCTACACCTTC	CASRPPGQGARDYGYTF
NA	TRBV15	TRBJ2-4	NA	TGTGCCACCAGCAGAGACAGAGACATTCAGTACTTC	CATSRDRDIQYF
NA	TRBV5-1	TRBJ2-1	NA	TGCGCCAGCAGCTTAGACCCTCCGAAAAGCGGCCCTTACAATGAGCAGTTCTTC	CASSLDPPKSGPYNEQFF
NA	TRBV7-8	TRBJ2-7	NA	TGTGCCAGCAGCCCAGATGGGCTCTACGAGCAGTACTTC	CASSPDGLYEQYF
NA	TRBV18	TRBJ1-1	NA	TGTGCCAGCAGACTTGTGGGGCTGAACACTGAAGCTTTCTTT	CASRLVGLNTEAFF
NA	TRBV6-1	TRBJ2-7	NA	TGTGCCAGCAGTAAACCAGGGGTGGGAGAGCAGTACTTC	CASSKPGVGEQYF
NA	TRBV6-1	TRBJ2-1	TRBD2	TGTGCCAGCAGACCCACTAGCGGATACAATGAGCAGTTCTTC	CASRPTSGYNEQFF
once	TRBV6-5	TRBJ2-7	TRBD1	TGTGCCAGCAGTTCAGGGGGCGAGATTCAAGCCTACGAGCAGTACTTC	CASSSGGEIQAYEQYF
NA	TRBV9	TRBJ2-1	NA	TGTGCCAGCAGCCTTGGGGATGAGCAGTTCTTC	CASSLGDEQFF
NA	TRBV7-2	TRBJ1-3	NA	TGTGCCAGCAGCTTACAGGGTAAACGAAACACCATATATTTT	CASSLQGKRNTIYF
NA	TRBV29-1	TRBJ2-7	NA	TGCAGCGTTGGGGCAGGGGTGATCTACGAGCAGTACTTC	CSVGAGVIYEQYF
NA	TRBV7-8	TRBJ2-7	NA	TGTGCCAGCAGCTTATTAACCGATCGCGAGCAGTACTTC	CASSLLTDREQYF
NA	TRBV4-1	TRBJ2-7	NA	TGCGCCAGCAGCCAAGAGGGTTCCCACGAGCAGTACTTC	CASSQEGSHEQYF
NA	TRBV5-4	TRBJ2-2	TRBD1	TGTGCCAGCAGCTTCACGACAGGGTATGACGGGGAGCTGTTTTTT	CASSFTTGYDGELFF
NA	TRBV11-1	TRBJ1-1	TRBD1	TGTGCCAGCAGCTACAGGGGAGGCGGCACTGAAGCTTTCTTT	CASSYRGGGTEAFF
NA	TRBV5-1	TRBJ2-7	NA	TGCGCCAGCAAAGGGCCCCCTTTCTCCGGAGCGTACGAGCAGTACTTC	CASKGPPFSGAYEQYF
NA	TRBV29-1	TRBJ2-7	TRBD2	TGCAGCGTCTTAAGGACTAGCGGGACCTACGAGCAGTACTTC	CSVLRTSGTYEQYF
NA	TRBV28	TRBJ2-7	TRBD2	TGTGCCAGCAGCACGGGCGGGACTAGCTCCTACGAGCAGTACTTC	CASSTGGTSSYEQYF
NA	TRBV19	TRBJ1-4	NA	TGTGCCAGTTCACCGACGGGGAGTAATGAAAAACTGTTTTTT	CASSPTGSNEKLFF
NA	TRBV7-8	TRBJ2-7	TRBD1	TGTGCCAGCAGCTTAGCCCTCCGGGACAGGGTTTTTCACGAGCAGTACTTC	CASSLALRDRVFHEQYF
NA	TRBV11-2	TRBJ1-1	NA	TGTGCCAGCAGCTTAGATTCGGGCCGGATTTCGGCTTTCTTT	CASSLDSGRISAFF
NA	TRBV28	TRBJ2-5	NA	TGTGCCAGCAGTTATGGCGGCAAAGAGACCCAGTACTTC	CASSYGGKETQYF
NA	TRBV11-2	TRBJ1-2	NA	TGTGCCAGCAGCTTAGATCCATTCTACAGCTTGAACTATGGCTACACCTTC	CASSLDPFYSLNYGYTF
NA	TRBV18	TRBJ1-4	TRBD1	TGTGCCAGCTCGGCCGGGACAGGGAATGAAAAACTGTTTTTT	CASSAGTGNEKLFF
NA	TRBV27	TRBJ2-1	NA	TGTGCCAGCAGTTCTCCGCGCGAGGATGAGCAGTTCTTC	CASSSPREDEQFF
once	TRBV6-5	TRBJ2-5	TRBD2	TGTGCCAGCAGTACCTTAGCGGGAGTTCAAGAGACCCAGTACTTC	CASSTLAGVQETQYF
NA	TRBV5-1	TRBJ2-6	NA	TGCGCCAGCAGCTTGGCCCTATCTGGGGCCAACGTCCTGACTTTC	CASSLALSGANVLTF
NA	TRBV6-4	TRBJ2-1	NA	TGTGCCAGCAGTCTCGGAAGGGGGGGCTATGAGCAGTTCTTC	CASSLGRGGYEQFF
NA	TRBV28	TRBJ2-3	NA	TGTGCCAGCAGTGGTAGCTCTACAGATACGCAGTATTTT	CASSGSSTDTQYF
NA	TRBV6-6	TRBJ1-5	TRBD1	TGTGCCACCCGAGACAGGGGCAATCAGCCCCAGCATTTT	CATRDRGNQPQHF
NA	TRBV27	TRBJ2-7	TRBD1	TGTGCCAGCACCCCGGGCAGGGGGACGGACGAGCAGTACTTC	CASTPGRGTDEQYF
once	TRBV11-2	TRBJ2-1	NA	TGTGCCAGCAGCTTTCACTACAATTCTGAGCAGTTCTTC	CASSFHYNSEQFF
NA	TRBV27	TRBJ2-1	NA	TGTGCCAGCAGCCTTGGACAGTTACCCTTAGGCAATGAGCAGTTCTTC	CASSLGQLPLGNEQFF
NA	TRBV7-2	TRBJ2-1	TRBD2	TGTGCCAGCAGCTTATCTACGGGAGGGCACAATGAGCAGTTCTTC	CASSLSTGGHNEQFF
NA	TRBV5-1	TRBJ2-2	NA	TGCGCCAGCAGCTCCCGAGCACCGAACACCGGGGAGCTGTTTTTT	CASSSRAPNTGELFF
NA	TRBV27	TRBJ1-5	NA	TGTGCCAGCGGTTTTAATCAGCCCCAGCATTTT	CASGFNQPQHF
NA	TRBV5-6	TRBJ1-2	NA	TGTGCCAGCAGCTCCCTAAGGGAGGAGGGCTACACCTTC	CASSSLREEGYTF
once	TRBV2	TRBJ2-7	TRBD1	TGTGCCAGCAGCCAGACAGGGGCGGGCGAGCAGTACTTC	CASSQTGAGEQYF
NA	TRBV25-1	TRBJ1-1	NA	TGTGCCAGCAGTGACAATGCTGAAGCTTTCTTT	CASSDNAEAFF
NA	TRBV7-8	TRBJ1-1	NA	TGTGCCAGCAGTCTGGGGGGCACCGGATGGCAAATGAACACTGAAGCTTTCTTT	CASSLGGTGWQMNTEAFF
NA	TRBV5-1	TRBJ1-1	TRBD1	TGCGCCAGCAGCCGAAGTTCCTCGACAGGGGTGGAAGCTTTCTTT	CASSRSSSTGVEAFF
NA	TRBV9	TRBJ2-5	NA	TGTGCCAGCAGCGTAGATGAGGGAGGAGAGACCCAGTACTTC	CASSVDEGGETQYF
NA	TRBV9	TRBJ2-2	NA	TGTGCCAGCAGCCCCTGGGGTCAGTCCGGGGAGCTGTTTTTT	CASSPWGQSGELFF
once	TRBV18	TRBJ2-3	TRBD2	TGTGCCAGCTCACCGTCTCTAGCGGCAAGCACAGATACGCAGTATTTT	CASSPSLAASTDTQYF
NA	TRBV27	TRBJ1-2	NA	TGTGCCAGCAGGCGAGCCCCCCGGGATGGCTACACCTTC	CASRRAPRDGYTF
NA	TRBV6-1	TRBJ2-5	NA	TGTGCCACCAACCGGGACACCTCTCAAGAGACCCAGTACTTC	CATNRDTSQETQYF
NA	TRBV18	TRBJ1-4	NA	TGTGCCAGCTCAGGAACGGGACCTAGGGAAAAACTGTTTTTT	CASSGTGPREKLFF